This TCR beta chain appears in the sequencing data of a study of T cells in Graves' hyperthyroidism and ophthalmopathy. Study-level points and caveats: The blood repertoire included most of the expanded thyroid clonotypes above 0.001.

TCR beta CDR3 region amplification was performed from RNA transcripts. First-round RT-PCR with HTBI primers amplified the TCR CDR3 region. TCRdb analysed the multiplex PCR reads with MiXCR anew, one entry per CDR3 protein. The sample includes fewer than 750,000 distinct CDR3 sequences, around 46% of them seen just once. A note on this clonotype: Its antigen is as yet unknown.

The length of the CDR3 is 13 residues. Germline V CDR1 and CDR2: SGHVS, FQNEAQ. Used for diagnoses were clinical symptoms, serum thyroxine and TRAb, thyroid ultrasound and orbital computed tomography. Sequenced: peripheral blood or thyroid tissue (not recorded which). The TCR was taken from a woman aged 18 to 35 with Graves' hyperthyroidism. The rearrangement joins TRBV7-8 to TRBJ2-7, with 8 bases identical to TRBD2. The assigned J gene may be wrong: the sequence end matches TRBJ2-1 better. The CDR3 loop is CAIREGLGYEQFF. The CDR3 nucleotides are TGTGCCATACGGGAGGGCCTAGGGTATGAGCAGTTCTTC.